A single sample gave rise to the 27 T cell receptor beta chains below, sequenced in a study of read filtering for tumor transcriptome and immune sequencing (dated by TCRdb to the early 2020s). Instrument used: Illumina HiSeq 4000. TCR libraries were built from about 370 ng RNA with the Immunoverse kit, using molecular barcoded adaptors covering alpha/delta and beta/gamma chains. TCRdb's own reprocessing of the public reads used fastp at Q25 and MiXCR and kept productive beta chains. A single entry per CDR3 protein holds the most common genes and DNA from its merged rows. In all, the sample holds 62,000 or so distinct CDR3 sequences, and less than 25% of those were seen once. Approximately 18% of the sample is held by the ten biggest clonotypes. Sequenced sample: a population of CD138-negative cells sorted from bone marrow. In light of the paper, this sample's cell subset or site label describes: bone marrow mononuclear cells depleted of CD138+ plasma/myeloma cells by negative magnetic selection. These receptors were taken from a donor older than 35 with multiple myeloma.

The table lists this clonotype with a few counts. Relative to the germline gene, one junction end is altered; a read error may explain this. The chain carries TRBV6-6 and TRBJ1-1; weak D call: TRBD1 (5 bases). There are 14 residues in the CDR3. In germline, CDR1 is MNHNY, CDR2 SVGAGI (reference sequence). The CDR3, as DNA: TGTGCCAGCACTTACGGTCAGGGGAACACTGAAGCTTTCTTT. As protein: CASTYGQGNTEAFF.

This clonotype has only a few counts. This chain links TRBV3-1 with TRBJ2-1; 8 bases match TRBD1. V gave up 4 bases and J gave up 5 bases; unmatched junction bases: 7. Germline V gives CDR1 LGHDT, CDR2 YNNKEL (reference sequence). The CDR3 is 15 residues long. The DNA of the CDR3 is TGTGCCAGCAGCCCCCGGGACAGGAAACACAATGAGCAGTTCTTC. Translating gives CASSPRDRKHNEQFF.

Note on this clonotype: A single base separates this from a much larger clone, so it may be a read error. The gene calls are TRBV7-9 and TRBJ2-2; D might be TRBD1 (5 bases). Germline CDR1 and CDR2: SEHNR and FQNEAQ (reference sequence). V was shortened by 3 bases and J by 7 bases, with 6 bases between the two germline ends. CDR3 length: 12 amino acids. The CDR3 spells CASSFDSGELFF. The CDR3 DNA reads TGTGCCAGCAGCTTTGACAGCGGGGAGCTGTTTTTT.

This clonotype has just a few counts. J is TRBJ2-1 and V is TRBV18; TRBD2 might be the D (5 bases). Germline CDR1 is KGHSH and CDR2 is LQKENI. The length of the CDR3 is 16 residues. V was trimmed by 4 bases and J by 4 bases, leaving 17 bases between them. CDR3 DNA: TGTGCCAGCTCACGGGCGGACTTCGACCTTTACAATGAGCAGTTCTTC. Its translation is CASSRADFDLYNEQFF.

This clonotype has only a few counts. A read error is possible here, since a much larger clone lies one base away. This rearrangement joins TRBV6-1 to TRBJ2-3; D uncertain. The length of the CDR3 is 14 residues. The V and J ends lost 1 base and 5 bases respectively, with 10 bases between them. Germline assignment: CDR1 MNHNS and CDR2 SASEGT. The DNA for the CDR3 is TGTGCCAGCAGTGAAGTCCGCTGGGGAGATACGCAGTATTTT. Protein sequence: CASSEVRWGDTQYF.

This clonotype came up many times. The J gene is TRBJ2-7, the V gene TRBV20-1; maybe TRBD1 (6 bases). There are 16 residues in the CDR3. Trimming stripped 0 bases from V and 3 bases from J, with 18 bases between. The germline V gene encodes CDR1 DFQATT and CDR2 SNEGSKA (reference sequence). CDR3 bases: TGCAGTGCTAGAGATCGGGTGTTCGGACAGCTCTACGAGCAGTACTTC. This sequence encodes CSARDRVFGQLYEQYF.

This clonotype has ten or more counts. The rearrangement uses TRBV2 and TRBJ2-7, with 7 nucleotides matching TRBD2. This CDR3 spans 14 amino acids. The germline gives CDR1 SNHLY, CDR2 FYNNEI. Unmatched junction bases numbered 12, after V lost 11 bases and J lost 2 bases. The CDR3 nucleotides read TGTGCCGGAAAAGGTGCGGGGGAGACCTACGAGCAGTACTTC. Its translation: CAGKGAGETYEQYF.

In its sample, this clonotype was seen many times. CDR3 protein: CASSSPGNTDTQYF. The CDR3 nucleotides are TGTGCCAGCAGTTCTCCGGGAAATACAGATACGCAGTATTTT. The genes are TRBV28 and TRBJ2-3; D is possibly TRBD2 (5 bases). CDR1 and CDR2 (germline): MDHEN, SYDVKM. V shed 4 bases and J shed 3 bases, with 11 bases lying between them. The CDR3 is 14 residues long.

This clonotype was observed a handful of times. The rearrangement joins TRBV29-1 to TRBJ1-3; D is unresolved. Looked up from germline, CDR1 is SQVTM and CDR2 is ANQGSEA. The CDR3 is 14 residues long. Deletions cut 7 bases from V and 0 bases from J, with 13 bases between. This chain's CDR3 is CSARDWFSGNTIYF. CDR3 coding DNA: TGCAGCGCCCGGGATTGGTTCTCTGGAAACACCATATATTTT.

In this sample, this clonotype turned up a few times. Its ends do not fully match the called genes, so a read error is possible. The V gene is TRBV28, the J gene TRBJ2-7, with D possibly matching TRBD1 (5 bases). Germline CDR1 is MDHEN and CDR2 is SYDVKM. There are 14 residues in the CDR3. The CDR3 spells CGSSPPGRGYEQYF. The CDR3 nucleotides read TGTGGCAGCAGTCCCCCAGGGCGCGGATACGAGCAGTACTTC.

This clonotype was seen repeatedly, ten times or more. DNA for the CDR3: TGTGCCAGCAGTTGGAGGGGGACAGGGGTGGATGAGCAGTTCTTC. Translation gives CASSWRGTGVDEQFF. V gene TRBV6-5 combines with J gene TRBJ2-1, with 10 nucleotides matching TRBD1. CDR3 size: 15 residues. CDR1 MNHEY and CDR2 SVGAGI come from the germline V gene. V gave up 4 bases and J gave up 8 bases; unmatched junction bases: 8.

There are many counts of this clonotype. The chain links TRBV20-1 to TRBJ2-2; D unclear. Looked up from germline, CDR1 is DFQATT and CDR2 is SNEGSKA (reference sequence). The CDR3 sequence is 13 residues long. Trimming removed 0 bases at V and 7 bases at J, with 9 bases between. The chain's CDR3 is CSARDTYNGELFF. CDR3 nucleotides: TGCAGTGCTAGAGACACTTACAACGGGGAGCTGTTTTTT.

In its sample, this clonotype was seen many times. V usage is TRBV27 and J usage is TRBJ2-2; TRBD2 agrees at 9 bases. The germline V gene has CDR1 MNHEY and CDR2 SMNVEV (reference sequence). CDR3 length equals 17 residues. V gave up 5 bases and J gave up 0 bases; unmatched junction bases: 7. Here the CDR3 DNA reads TGTGCCAGCAGTAGAGGTCTAGCGGGATCGAACACCGGGGAGCTGTTTTTT. Translation gives CASSRGLAGSNTGELFF.

As regards this clonotype: It may be a read error: a sequence one base away is much more abundant. V is TRBV28 and J is TRBJ2-3; 8 nucleotides match TRBD1. The CDR3 spans 15 residues. Germline CDR1 MDHEN, CDR2 SYDVKM. CDR3 in amino acids: CASSPPDRGTDTRYF. In DNA, the CDR3 is TGTGCCAGCAGCCCCCCCGACAGGGGCACAGATACGCGGTATTTT.

Comments on this clonotype: A much larger clone differs from this one at a single base, so this may be a read error. The chain couples TRBV5-4 to TRBJ2-1; perhaps TRBD1 as D (6 bases). The CDR3 runs 16 residues. Deletions cut 4 bases from V and 2 bases from J, with 16 bases between. Germline assignment: CDR1 SGHNT and CDR2 YYREEE (reference sequence). The CDR3 spells CASSRDDRRPYNEQFF. CDR3 sequence (DNA): TGTGCCAGCAGCAGGGACGACAGGAGACCCTACAATGAGCAGTTCTTC.

This clonotype is a singleton in its sample. A much more abundant neighbour one base away suggests this may be a read error. This chain connects TRBV6-5 to TRBJ2-1; TRBD2 agrees at 12 bases. V lost 5 bases and J lost 0; bases outside the gene matches: 14. Germline V gene data show CDR1 as MNHEY and CDR2 as SVGAGI. The CDR3 runs 20 residues. CDR3 in DNA: TGTGCCAGCAGTGCCGAGGGACTAGCGGGTATCTTGAACTCCTACAATGAGCAGTTCTTC. Protein product: CASSAEGLAGILNSYNEQFF.

This sequence joins TRBV11-2 and TRBJ1-4; D is undetermined. This CDR3 is built from 17 residues. Germline CDR1 SGHAT, CDR2 FQNNGV. The germline V and J ends were trimmed by 6 bases and 7 bases, with 24 bases remaining between them. CDR3 in amino acids: CASSRGNSRAAAEKLFF. In DNA form, the CDR3 reads TGTGCCAGCAGTCGAGGGAACAGTCGGGCGGCGGCTGAAAAACTGTTTTTT.

By sample share, this clonotype is medium-sized. A read error may account for a junction end that differs from germline. The chain couples TRBV5-1 to TRBJ2-1; 11 nucleotides match TRBD1. The CDR3 loop spans 15 amino acids. CDR1 and CDR2 from the germline V gene are SGHRS and YFSETQ. Here the CDR3 reads CASSRDRGTYNEQFF. The CDR3 DNA follows: TGTGCCAGCAGCCGGGACAGGGGGACCTACAATGAGCAGTTCTTC.

This clonotype was seen more than once but under ten times. This chain uses TRBV27 with TRBJ2-7; 8 nucleotides line up with TRBD2. Germline CDR1 and CDR2: MNHEY and SMNVEV (reference sequence). V gave up 6 bases and J gave up 5 bases; unmatched junction bases: 15. The CDR3 is 16 amino acids. The CDR3 DNA reads as TGTGCCAGCAGGGGGGAGGGAGCGGGAGTTCCCCACGAGCAGTACTTC. Translation gives CASRGEGAGVPHEQYF.

This clonotype was picked up many times. The CDR3 DNA reads TGTGCCAGCAGTGGCACAGGTGGGCGGAGTTCCTACGAGCAGTACTTC. Encoded protein: CASSGTGGRSSYEQYF. V gene TRBV25-1 combines with J gene TRBJ2-7; tentative D call: TRBD1 (5 bases). Per the germline V gene, CDR1 is MGHDK and CDR2 is SYGVNS. The V and J ends lost 4 bases and 1 base respectively, with 17 bases between them. CDR3 length: 16 residues.

In this sample, this clonotype turned up many times. This chain uses TRBV20-1 with TRBJ1-6; no definite D call. Germline V gives CDR1 DFQATT, CDR2 SNEGSKA (reference sequence). V lost 4 bases, J lost 5 bases, and 15 bases lay in between. This CDR3 is 15 amino acids long. CDR3 DNA sequence: TGCAGTGCTAAGAGAGGTAACGCCGATAATTCACCCCTCCACTTT. Its protein product is CSAKRGNADNSPLHF.

Ten or more counts support this clonotype. The rearrangement links TRBV6-4 to TRBJ2-5, with a tentative D call TRBD2 (5 bases). V dropped 6 bases and J dropped 3 bases, with 11 bases sitting between them. Germline V gene data show CDR1 as MRHNA and CDR2 as SNTAGT. The CDR3 totals 13 residues. This chain's CDR3 is CASSPKAEETQYF. Here the CDR3 DNA reads TGTGCCAGCAGCCCTAAAGCGGAAGAGACCCAGTACTTC.

The V and J genes are TRBV28 and TRBJ2-3; possible D gene TRBD2, 5 bases. This CDR3 has 15 residues. Trimming took off 1 base at V and 2 bases at J, with 10 bases between the two ends. The V gene's germline CDR1 is MDHEN and CDR2 SYDVKM. The CDR3 here is CASSLLSGFTDTQYF. CDR3 nucleotide sequence: TGTGCCAGCAGTTTATTGTCGGGGTTCACAGATACGCAGTATTTT.

The DNA of the CDR3 is TGTGCCAGCAGCTTAGAGGGGACAGCGAACACCGGGGAGCTGTTTTTT. It is translated as CASSLEGTANTGELFF. The chain links TRBV7-6 to TRBJ2-2; TRBD1 matches 7 bases. Per germline, CDR1 SGHVS and CDR2 FNYEAQ. The CDR3 loop spans 16 amino acids. After removal of 1 base from V and 0 bases from J, the junction contained 2 bases not matched to a gene.

Notes on this clonotype: Just one base apart from a much larger clone, this may be a read error. The chain is built from TRBV6-5 and TRBJ2-7; 7 nucleotides match TRBD1. The CDR3 loop spans 15 amino acids. The trim removed 10 bases at V and 2 bases at J, leaving 14 bases unmatched. Germline CDR1 is MNHEY and CDR2 is SVGAGI. CDR3 coding DNA: TGTGCCATCAGCCTCGGGACAGCGGAGGCCTACGAGCAGTACTTC. The encoded protein is CAISLGTAEAYEQYF.

This clonotype was seen many times. The chain uses TRBV7-9 and TRBJ2-3; D not resolved. The CDR3 runs 14 residues. CDR1 and CDR2 (germline): SEHNR, FQNEAQ (reference sequence). Trimming shortened V by 5 bases and J by 0 bases, and 9 bases separated the two germline ends. This CDR3 is CASSLSTSTDTQYF. The CDR3 DNA reads as TGTGCCAGCAGCCTGAGTACTAGCACAGATACGCAGTATTTT. Using reference TRBV7-9 and TRBJ2-3 for the parts outside the CDR3, the full variable domain is DTGVSQNPRHKITKRGQNVTFRCDPISEHNRLYWYRQTLGQGPEFLTYFQNEAQLEKSRLLSDRFSAERPKGSFSTLEIQRTEQGDSAMYLCASSLSTSTDTQYFGPGTRLTVL.

With regard to this clonotype: This may come from a read error, since a much larger clone is one base off. The rearrangement joins TRBV2 to TRBJ1-5; 8 nucleotides agree with TRBD1. Germline V CDR1 and CDR2: SNHLY, FYNNEI. The length of the CDR3 is 16 residues. CDR3 loop: CVSGAGGVRARQPQHF. CDR3 DNA sequence: TGTGTCAGCGGGGCAGGGGGCGTCCGGGCGAGACAGCCCCAGCATTTT.